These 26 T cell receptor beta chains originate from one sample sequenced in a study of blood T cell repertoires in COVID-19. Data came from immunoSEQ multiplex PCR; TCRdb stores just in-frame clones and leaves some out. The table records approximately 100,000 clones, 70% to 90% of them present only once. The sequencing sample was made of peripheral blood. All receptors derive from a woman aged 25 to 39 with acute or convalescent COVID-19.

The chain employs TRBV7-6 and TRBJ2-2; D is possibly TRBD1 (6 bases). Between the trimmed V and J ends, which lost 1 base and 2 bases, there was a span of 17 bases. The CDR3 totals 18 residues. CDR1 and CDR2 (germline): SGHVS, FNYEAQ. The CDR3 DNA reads TGTGCCAGCAGCTTAGGGGGGCGGCAGGGGATCAACACCGGGGAGCTGTTTTTT. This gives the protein CASSLGGRQGINTGELFF. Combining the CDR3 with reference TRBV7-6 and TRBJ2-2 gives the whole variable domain GAGVSQSPRYKVTKRGQDVALRCDPISGHVSLYWYRQALGQGPEFLTYFNYEAQQDKSGLPNDRFSAERPEGSISTLTIQRTEQRDSAMYRCASSLGGRQGINTGELFFGEGSRLTVL.

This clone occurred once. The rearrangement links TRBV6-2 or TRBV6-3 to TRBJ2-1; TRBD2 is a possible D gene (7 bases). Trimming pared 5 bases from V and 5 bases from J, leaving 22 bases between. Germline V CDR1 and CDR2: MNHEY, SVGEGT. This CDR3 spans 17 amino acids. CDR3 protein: CASSSQRIGGAHNEQFF. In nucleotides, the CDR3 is TGTGCCAGCAGTAGCCAGCGCATAGGGGGGGCTCACAATGAGCAGTTCTTC.

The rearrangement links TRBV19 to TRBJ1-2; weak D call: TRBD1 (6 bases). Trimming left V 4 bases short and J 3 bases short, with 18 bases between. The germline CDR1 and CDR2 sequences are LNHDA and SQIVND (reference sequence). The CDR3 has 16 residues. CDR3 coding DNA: TGTGCCAGTAGTAAGGCCGGGACACTGGGGGACTATGGCTACACCTTC. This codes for CASSKAGTLGDYGYTF.

The CDR3 bases are TGTGCCAGCAGTTTAATGTCCGGTTCCTACGAGCAGTACTTC. Protein product: CASSLMSGSYEQYF. The chain uses TRBV27 and TRBJ2-7; D remains unclear. The CDR3 contains 14 residues. Germline V gives CDR1 MNHEY, CDR2 SMNVEV (reference sequence). The V end was cut by 2 bases, the J end by 1 base, with 9 bases between.

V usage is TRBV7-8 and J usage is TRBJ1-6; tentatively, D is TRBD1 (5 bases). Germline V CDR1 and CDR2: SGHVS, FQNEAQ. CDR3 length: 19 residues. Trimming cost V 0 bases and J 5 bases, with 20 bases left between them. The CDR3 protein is CASSLALSYPGGNNSPLHF. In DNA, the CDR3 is TGTGCCAGCAGCTTAGCCCTCTCCTACCCCGGGGGGAATAATTCACCCCTCCACTTT. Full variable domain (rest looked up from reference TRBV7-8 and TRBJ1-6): GAGVSQSPRYKVAKRGQDVALRCDPISGHVSLFWYQQALGQGPEFLTYFQNEAQLDKSGLPSDRFFAERPEGSVSTLKIQRTQQEDSAVYLCASSLALSYPGGNNSPLHFGNGTRLTVT.

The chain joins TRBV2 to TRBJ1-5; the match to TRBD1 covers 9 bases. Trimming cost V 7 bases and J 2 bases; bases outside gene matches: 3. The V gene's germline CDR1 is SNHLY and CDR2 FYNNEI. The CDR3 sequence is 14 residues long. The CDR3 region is CASIRDRGNQPQHF. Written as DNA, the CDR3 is TGTGCCAGCATTCGGGACAGGGGCAATCAGCCCCAGCATTTT.

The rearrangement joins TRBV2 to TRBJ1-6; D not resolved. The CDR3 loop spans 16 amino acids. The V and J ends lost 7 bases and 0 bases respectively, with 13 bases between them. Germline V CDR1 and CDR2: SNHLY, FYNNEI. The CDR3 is CASIDGFSSYNSPLHF. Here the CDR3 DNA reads TGTGCCAGCATCGACGGGTTTAGCTCCTATAATTCACCCCTCCACTTT.

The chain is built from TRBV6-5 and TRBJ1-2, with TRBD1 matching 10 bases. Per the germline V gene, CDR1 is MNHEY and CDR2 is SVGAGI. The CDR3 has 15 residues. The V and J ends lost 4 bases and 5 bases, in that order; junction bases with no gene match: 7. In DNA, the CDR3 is TGTGCCAGCAGTTCCCGACAGGGGGCTCCGTATGGCTACACCTTC. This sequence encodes CASSSRQGAPYGYTF.

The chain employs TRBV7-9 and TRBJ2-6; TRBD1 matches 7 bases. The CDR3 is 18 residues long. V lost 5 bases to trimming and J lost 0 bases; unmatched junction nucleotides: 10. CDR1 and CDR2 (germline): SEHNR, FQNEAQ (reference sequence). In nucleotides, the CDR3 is TGTGCCAGCAGCATTCGGGGACAGAGAGACTCTGGGGCCAACGTCCTGACTTTC. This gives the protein CASSIRGQRDSGANVLTF. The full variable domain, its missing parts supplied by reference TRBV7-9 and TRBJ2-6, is DTGVSQNPRHKITKRGQNVTFRCDPISEHNRLYWYRQTLGQGPEFLTYFQNEAQLEKSRLLSDRFSAERPKGSFSTLEIQRTEQGDSAMYLCASSIRGQRDSGANVLTFGAGSRLTVL.

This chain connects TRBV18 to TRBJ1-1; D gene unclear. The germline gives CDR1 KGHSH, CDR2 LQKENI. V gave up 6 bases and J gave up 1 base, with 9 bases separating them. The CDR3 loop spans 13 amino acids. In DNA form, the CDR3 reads TGTGCCAGCTCCACAGCCCAGAACACTGAAGCTTTCTTT. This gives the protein CASSTAQNTEAFF.

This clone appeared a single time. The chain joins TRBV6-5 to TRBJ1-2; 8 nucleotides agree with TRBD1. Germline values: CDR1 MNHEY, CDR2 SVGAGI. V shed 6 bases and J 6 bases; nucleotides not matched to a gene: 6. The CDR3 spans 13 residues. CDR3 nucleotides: TGTGCCAGCAGCAGGACAGGGAAGGATGGCTACACCTTC. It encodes CASSRTGKDGYTF.

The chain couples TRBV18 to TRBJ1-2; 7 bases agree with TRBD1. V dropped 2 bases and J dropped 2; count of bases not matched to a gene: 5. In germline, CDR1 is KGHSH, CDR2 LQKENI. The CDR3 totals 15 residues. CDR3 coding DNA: TGTGCCAGCTCACCAAGTTCGACAGGGAACTATGGCTACACCTTC. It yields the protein CASSPSSTGNYGYTF.

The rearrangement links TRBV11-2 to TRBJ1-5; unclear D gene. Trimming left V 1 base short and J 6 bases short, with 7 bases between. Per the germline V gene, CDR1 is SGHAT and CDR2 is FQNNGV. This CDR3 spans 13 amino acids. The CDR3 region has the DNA TGTGCCAGCAGCTTAGCCCGGGGTCAGCCCCAGCATTTT. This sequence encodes CASSLARGQPQHF.

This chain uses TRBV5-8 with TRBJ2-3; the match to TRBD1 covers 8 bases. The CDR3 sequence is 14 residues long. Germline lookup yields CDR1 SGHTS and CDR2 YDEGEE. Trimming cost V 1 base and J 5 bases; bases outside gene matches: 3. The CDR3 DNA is TGTGCCAGCAGCTTGCAGGGGGCGGGAGATACGCAGTATTTT. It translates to CASSLQGAGDTQYF.

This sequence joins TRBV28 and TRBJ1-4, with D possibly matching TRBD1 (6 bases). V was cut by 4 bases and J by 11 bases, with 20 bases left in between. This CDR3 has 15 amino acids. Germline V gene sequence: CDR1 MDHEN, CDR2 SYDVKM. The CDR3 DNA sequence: TGTGCCAGCAGTTCTTCCGGGACACTTGGACGTAAACTGTTTTTT. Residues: CASSSSGTLGRKLFF.

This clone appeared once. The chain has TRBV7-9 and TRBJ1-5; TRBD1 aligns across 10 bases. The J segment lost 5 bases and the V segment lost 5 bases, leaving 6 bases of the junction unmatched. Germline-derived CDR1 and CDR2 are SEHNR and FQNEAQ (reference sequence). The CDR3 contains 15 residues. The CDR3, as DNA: TGTGCCAGCAGCGGGACAGGGGAGAATGATCAGCCCCAGCATTTT. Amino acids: CASSGTGENDQPQHF. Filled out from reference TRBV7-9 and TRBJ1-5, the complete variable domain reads DTGVSQNPRHKITKRGQNVTFRCDPISEHNRLYWYRQTLGQGPEFLTYFQNEAQLEKSRLLSDRFSAERPKGSFSTLEIQRTEQGDSAMYLCASSGTGENDQPQHFGDGTRLSIL.

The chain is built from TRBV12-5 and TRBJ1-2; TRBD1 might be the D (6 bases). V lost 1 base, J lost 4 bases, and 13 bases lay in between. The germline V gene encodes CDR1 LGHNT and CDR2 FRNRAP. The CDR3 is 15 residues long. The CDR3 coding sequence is TGTGCTAGTGGTTTGGGCATCGGACAGAGCTATGGCTACACCTTC. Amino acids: CASGLGIGQSYGYTF.

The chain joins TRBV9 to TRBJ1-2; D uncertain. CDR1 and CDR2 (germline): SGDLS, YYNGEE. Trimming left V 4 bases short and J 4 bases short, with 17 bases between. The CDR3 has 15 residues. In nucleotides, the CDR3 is TGTGCCAGCAGCCCCCCCCGCACAGACGGCTATGGCTACACCTTC. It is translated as CASSPPRTDGYGYTF.

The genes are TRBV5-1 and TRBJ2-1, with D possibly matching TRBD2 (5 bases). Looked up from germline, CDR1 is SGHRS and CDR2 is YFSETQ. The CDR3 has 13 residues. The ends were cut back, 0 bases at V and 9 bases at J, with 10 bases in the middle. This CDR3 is CASSLAVAGEQFF. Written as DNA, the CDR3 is TGCGCCAGCAGCTTGGCGGTGGCGGGTGAGCAGTTCTTC.

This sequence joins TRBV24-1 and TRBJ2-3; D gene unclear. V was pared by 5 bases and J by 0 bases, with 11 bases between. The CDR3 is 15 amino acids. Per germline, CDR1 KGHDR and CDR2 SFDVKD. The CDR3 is CATSASRFSTDTQYF. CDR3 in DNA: TGTGCCACCAGTGCCTCCAGATTTAGCACAGATACGCAGTATTTT.

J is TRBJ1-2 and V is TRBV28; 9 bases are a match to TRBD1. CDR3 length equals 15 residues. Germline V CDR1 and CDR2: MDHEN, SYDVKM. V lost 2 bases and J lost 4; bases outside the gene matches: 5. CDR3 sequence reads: CASSLTGQGSYGYTF. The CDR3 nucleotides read TGTGCCAGCAGTTTAACTGGACAGGGGAGCTATGGCTACACCTTC.

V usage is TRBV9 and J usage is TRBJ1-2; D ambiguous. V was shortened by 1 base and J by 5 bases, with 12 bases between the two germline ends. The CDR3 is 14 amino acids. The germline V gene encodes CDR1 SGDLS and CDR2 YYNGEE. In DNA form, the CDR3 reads TGTGCCAGCAGCGTACGAGAACAGATTTATGGCTACACCTTC. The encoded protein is CASSVREQIYGYTF. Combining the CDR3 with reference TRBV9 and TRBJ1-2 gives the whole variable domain DSGVTQTPKHLITATGQRVTLRCSPRSGDLSVYWYQQSLDQGLQFLIQYYNGEERAKGNILERFSAQQFPDLHSELNLSSLELGDSALYFCASSVREQIYGYTFGSGTRLTVV.

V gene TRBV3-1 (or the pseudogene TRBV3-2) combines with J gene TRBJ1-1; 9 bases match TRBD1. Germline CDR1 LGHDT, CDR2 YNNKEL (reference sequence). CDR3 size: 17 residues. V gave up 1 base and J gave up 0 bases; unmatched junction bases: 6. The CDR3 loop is CASSQGGTGTMNTEAFF. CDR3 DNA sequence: TGTGCCAGCAGCCAAGGCGGGACAGGGACCATGAACACTGAAGCTTTCTTT.

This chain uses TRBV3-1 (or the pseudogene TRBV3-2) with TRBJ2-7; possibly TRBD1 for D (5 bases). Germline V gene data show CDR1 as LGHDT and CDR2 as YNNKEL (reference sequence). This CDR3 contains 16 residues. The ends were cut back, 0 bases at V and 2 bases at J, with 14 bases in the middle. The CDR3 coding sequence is TGTGCCAGCAGCCAAGACGTAGGTTCCAGGGCCTACGAGCAGTACTTC. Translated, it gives CASSQDVGSRAYEQYF.

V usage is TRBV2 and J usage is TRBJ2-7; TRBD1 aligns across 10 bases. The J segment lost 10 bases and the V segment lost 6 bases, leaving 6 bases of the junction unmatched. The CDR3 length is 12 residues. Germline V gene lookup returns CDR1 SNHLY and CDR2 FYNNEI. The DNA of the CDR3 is TGTGCCAGCAGCCCGACAGGGGGCCGTCAGTACTTC. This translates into CASSPTGGRQYF.

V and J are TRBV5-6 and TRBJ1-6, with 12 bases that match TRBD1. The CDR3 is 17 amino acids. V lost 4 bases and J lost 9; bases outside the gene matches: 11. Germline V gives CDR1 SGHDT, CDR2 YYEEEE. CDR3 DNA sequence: TGTGCCAGCAGCCGGTCCCGGGACAGGGGGCGAACTTCACCCCTCCACTTT. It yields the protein CASSRSRDRGRTSPLHF.